These T cell receptor beta chains were read from a single sample in a study of human T cells and chemical hapten exposure. Each CDR3 protein is one row after TCRdb ran MiXCR on the RACE reads. The sample includes around 110,000 distinct CDR3 sequences, roughly an eighth seen only once; the top ten take 1.1% to 1.5%. This material consisted of whole blood, taken in connection with sensitization to the hapten diphenylcyclopropenone (DPC). The source is a woman aged 45-59 years with alopecia areata. Some clones in this sample may be carry-over from other donors' samples. CDR3s include the opening cysteine and the closing phenylalanine or tryptophan. D genes are given only for firm matches. For some rows the clone size is stated as once, few or many, or as a class when expanded; others skip it.

DNA,CDR3,V,J,size,D
TGTGCCAGCAGTCTATTACAGGGACAGGGGGCTCGATACAATGAGCAGTTCTTC,CASSLLQGQGARYNEQFF,TRBV27,TRBJ2-1,.,TRBD1
TGTGCCAGCAGTTACGTAAGGGGTAATGAAAAACTGTTTTTT,CASSYVRGNEKLFF,TRBV6-6,TRBJ1-4,.,.
TGCGCCAGCAGCTCGGGGACAGCTTACACCGGGGAGCTGTTTTTT,CASSSGTAYTGELFF,TRBV5-1,TRBJ2-2,many,TRBD1
TGTGCCAGCAGTTACTCTTGGCGGGGGGGCACAGATACGCAGTATTTT,CASSYSWRGGTDTQYF,TRBV6-6,TRBJ2-3,few,TRBD2
TGCAGTGCTAGAGATTGGGCTAGCGGGGGGTTTGATGAGCAGTTCTTC,CSARDWASGGFDEQFF,TRBV20-1,TRBJ2-1,.,TRBD2
TGTGCCAGCAGCCCAATTAATAGCAATCAGCCCCAGCATTTT,CASSPINSNQPQHF,TRBV12-3/TRBV12-4,TRBJ1-5,many,.
TGTGCCAGCAGTTTTGGATATCAGCCCCAGCATTTT,CASSFGYQPQHF,TRBV12-3/TRBV12-4,TRBJ1-5,many,.
TGTGCCAGCAGCCGCGAGCCGGGGCTACCGAACACTGAAGCTTTCTTT,CASSREPGLPNTEAFF,TRBV28,TRBJ1-1,few,.
TGTGCCAGCAGCTTAGTTTGGGGAAGCGGGGGGCCAACCAATGAGCAGTTCTTC,CASSLVWGSGGPTNEQFF,TRBV11-2,TRBJ2-1,few,TRBD2
TGTGCCAGCAGCTCTCCAGGGCTCACCTACAATGAGCAGTTCTTC,CASSSPGLTYNEQFF,TRBV7-9,TRBJ2-1,many,.
TGTGCCAGCAGGTCCCATCCGGGACAGGGGTCCTACGAGCAGTACTTC,CASRSHPGQGSYEQYF,TRBV27,TRBJ2-7,.,TRBD1
TGCAGTGCTAGAGATCGAGAGCAGCCCCAGCATTTT,CSARDREQPQHF,TRBV20-1,TRBJ1-5,.,.
TGTGCCAGCAGTCATACCCCAGACAATGAGCAGTTCTTC,CASSHTPDNEQFF,TRBV27,TRBJ2-1,.,.
TGTGCCAGCACCGTTCCAGGGGATAGCTATGGCTACACCTTC,CASTVPGDSYGYTF,TRBV28,TRBJ1-2,.,.
TGCGCCAGCAGCCAAGAAGGGGGTAGAAAACTGTTTTTT,CASSQEGGRKLFF,TRBV4-3,TRBJ1-4,.,.
TGTGCCAGCAGTTTTGGGACAGGGGGCAACGAGCAGTACTTC,CASSFGTGGNEQYF,TRBV27,TRBJ2-7,few,TRBD1
TGTGCCAGCAGCTTGTGGACTAGTGGTCGTCCTGAGCAGTTCTTC,CASSLWTSGRPEQFF,TRBV5-5,TRBJ2-1,many,TRBD2
TGTGCCAGCAGTGACACCCGGGACAGATACAATGAGCAGTTCTTC,CASSDTRDRYNEQFF,TRBV6-4,TRBJ2-1,few,TRBD1
TGTGCCAGAGGCGGCGGGGATAAGACAGATACGCAGTATTTT,CARGGGDKTDTQYF,TRBV7-9,TRBJ2-3,few,.
TGCGCCAGCAGCTTGGTGGGAGGGGCTGGGGCCAACGTCCTGACTTTC,CASSLVGGAGANVLTF,TRBV5-1,TRBJ2-6,many,TRBD2